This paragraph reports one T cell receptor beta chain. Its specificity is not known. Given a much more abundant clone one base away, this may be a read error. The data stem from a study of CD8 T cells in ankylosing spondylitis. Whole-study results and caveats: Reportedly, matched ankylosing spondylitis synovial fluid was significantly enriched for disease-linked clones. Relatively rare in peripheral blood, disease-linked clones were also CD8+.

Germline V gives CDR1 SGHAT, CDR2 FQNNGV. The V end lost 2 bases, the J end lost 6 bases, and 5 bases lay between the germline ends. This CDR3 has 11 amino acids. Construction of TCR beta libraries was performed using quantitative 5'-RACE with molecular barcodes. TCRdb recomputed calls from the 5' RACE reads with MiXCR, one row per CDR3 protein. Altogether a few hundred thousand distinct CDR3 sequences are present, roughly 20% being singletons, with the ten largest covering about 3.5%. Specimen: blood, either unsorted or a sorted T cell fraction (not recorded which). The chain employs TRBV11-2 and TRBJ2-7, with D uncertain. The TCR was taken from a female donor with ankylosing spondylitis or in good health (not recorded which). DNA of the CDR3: TGTGCCAGCAGCTTACCGGGCGAGCAGTACTTC. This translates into CASSLPGEQYF.